This TCR beta chain is drawn from a study of blood T cell repertoires in COVID-19. As for the study in general: Material from acute and convalescent COVID-19 was sourced from the United States, Italy and Spain. The cDNA or gDNA used as material had been derived from T cells, B-cell-depleted T cells, or PBMCs.

Authors' analysis steps: Amplifying reference gene primers gave estimates of nucleated cell counts. Sequencing used immunoSEQ multiplex PCR; TCRdb keeps in-frame clones, though not all of them. The V and J calls and clone size come from that table; D and trimming were worked out from the DNA. The sample has over 100,000 clones; approximately 89% are singletons. Seattle patients were enrolled during active infection and followed longitudinally. Germline V gene lookup returns CDR1 MNHNS and CDR2 SASEGT. The ends lost 6 bases at V and 4 bases at J; junction bases unmatched: 7. The CDR3 has 14 amino acids.

This TCR came from a woman aged 70-85 years with COVID-19, enrolled during active disease. The chain links TRBV6-1 to TRBJ2-7; 9 positions agree with TRBD1. Sequenced: peripheral blood. The CDR3 is CASSSGTGKYEQYF. CDR3 DNA: TGTGCCAGCAGCTCCGGGACAGGGAAATACGAGCAGTACTTC.